The T cell receptor beta chain described here comes from a study of blood T cell repertoires in COVID-19. Germline CDR1 is SNHLY and CDR2 is FYNNEI. V was shortened by 7 bases and J by 0 bases, with 16 bases between the two germline ends. The CDR3 sequence is 16 residues long. The data were produced by immunoSEQ multiplex PCR, yet TCRdb's version contains in-frame clones alone and is incomplete. The sample has about 58,000 clones; 88% are singletons. Material for sequencing was peripheral blood. The receptor comes from a woman aged 50 to 60 with active or convalescent COVID-19. The chain joins TRBV2 to TRBJ1-3; tentatively, D is TRBD1 (6 bases). In nucleotides, the CDR3 is TGTGCCAGCATTAGAATCGGACAGAACTCTGGAAACACCATATATTTT. As protein: CASIRIGQNSGNTIYF.